The 7 T cell receptor beta chains listed next were all sequenced from one sample in a study of T cells in Graves' hyperthyroidism and ophthalmopathy. What was amplified from RNA transcripts were TCR beta CDR3 regions. Primed by the HTBI set, a first-round RT-PCR was run on the TCR CDR3. TCRdb redid the calling of the multiplex PCR reads with MiXCR, one entry per CDR3 protein. The profile shows hundreds of thousands of distinct CDR3 sequences, around 22% of them singletons. Sequencing was carried out using blood. All receptors come from a woman aged 25-40 years with Graves' ophthalmopathy.

V and J are TRBV25-1 and TRBJ2-7; 8 positions match TRBD2. Trimming removed 6 bases from V and 2 bases from J; junction bases left unmatched: 12. The germline CDR1 and CDR2 sequences are MGHDK and SYGVNS. The CDR3 has 16 residues. DNA for the CDR3: TGTGCCAGCAGCGCTCTTAGCGGGAAGGGGCCCTACGAGCAGTACTTC. Its translation: CASSALSGKGPYEQYF.

Only a few counts were recorded for this clonotype. This chain connects TRBV12-3 or TRBV12-4 to TRBJ2-5; 12 nucleotides match TRBD1. The ends lost 3 bases at V and 5 bases at J; junction bases unmatched: 4. The CDR3 covers 15 residues. The CDR3 DNA reads TGTGCCAGCAGTTTTGGGGACAGGGGGCAGGAGACCCAGTACTTC. It translates to CASSFGDRGQETQYF.

The rearrangement joins TRBV12-3 or TRBV12-4 to TRBJ1-2; D call uncertain. V dropped 1 base and J dropped 8 bases, with 5 bases sitting between them. The CDR3 covers 11 residues. This CDR3 is CASSLVRGYTF. The CDR3 DNA follows: TGTGCCAGCAGTTTAGTCCGGGGCTACACCTTC.

This chain uses TRBV28 with TRBJ1-2; 7 bases agree with TRBD1. Germline trimming cut 6 bases from V and 6 bases from J; bases unmatched to any gene: 7. The CDR3 runs 13 residues. Germline V gene lookup returns CDR1 MDHEN and CDR2 SYDVKM. The CDR3 nucleotides read TGTGCCAGCAGCCTGACAGGGTCGAATGGCTACACCTTC. Protein product: CASSLTGSNGYTF.

This clonotype was observed many times. The chain combines TRBV19 with TRBJ1-2, with D possibly matching TRBD1 (6 bases). Germline CDR1 is LNHDA and CDR2 is SQIVND (reference sequence). V was cut by 6 bases and J by 5 bases, with 13 bases left in between. The CDR3 runs to 13 residues. The DNA of the CDR3 is TGTGCCAGTAGAGTGACAGGCGGATATGGCTACACCTTC. This translates into CASRVTGGYGYTF.

Of note for this clonotype: A much larger clone lies a single base off, so this may be a read error. The chain recombines TRBV5-1 with TRBJ2-2, with 10 positions matching TRBD2. The CDR3 runs 15 residues. The germline CDR1 and CDR2 sequences are SGHRS and YFSETQ. The CDR3 nucleotides read TGCGCCAGCAGCGCAACTAGCGGGAACACCGGGGAGCTGGTTTTT. Translation gives CASSATSGNTGELVF.

This clonotype has ten or more counts. The V gene is TRBV6-2 or TRBV6-3, the J gene TRBJ2-7; D gene uncertain. V was cut by 4 bases and J by 2 bases, with 6 bases left in between. The CDR3 totals 12 residues. Germline V CDR1 and CDR2: MNHEY, SVGEGT. CDR3 amino acids: CASSSSAYEQYF. CDR3 DNA sequence: TGTGCCAGCAGTTCCTCGGCCTACGAGCAGTACTTC.